This T cell receptor beta chain was found in a study of PD-L1 blockade in urothelial cancer. Study context: Patients initiated atezolizumab in the mid-2010s at 1,200 mg intravenously every 3 weeks.

V lost 3 bases and J lost 3; bases outside the gene matches: 4. CDR1 is SGHDT, CDR2 YYEEEE, per germline. The CDR3 consists of 16 residues. Only in-frame clones appear in the TCRdb table, and some are missing; sequencing was by immunoSEQ multiplex PCR. This table has tens of thousands of clones, over 75% appearing once. Time point defined: pretreatment peripheral blood. The sequencing here drew on PBMCs, taken around atezolizumab (anti-PD-L1) treatment. The origin of this receptor is a man aged 60 to 69 with urothelial cancer. The chain uses TRBV5-6 and TRBJ1-6; 9 nucleotides align to TRBD1. This CDR3 is CASSSGTGRYNSPLHF. The CDR3 coding sequence is TGTGCCAGCAGCTCCGGGACAGGGCGCTATAATTCACCCCTCCACTTT. The entire variable domain, with the rest obtained from reference TRBV5-6 and TRBJ1-6, is as follows: DAGVTQSPTHLIKTRGQQVTLRCSPKSGHDTVSWYQQALGQGPQFIFQYYEEEERQRGNFPDRFSGHQFPNYSSELNVNALLLGDSALYLCASSSGTGRYNSPLHFGNGTRLTVT.